Shown below are 28 T cell receptor beta chains from a single sample sequenced in a study of T-cell memory formation after mild COVID-19. TCRdb reprocessed the 5' RACE reads with MiXCR, giving one entry per CDR3 protein. The data show some 450,000 distinct CDR3 sequences, more than 15% seen once. Sample: PBMCs or a T cell subset sorted from them (not recorded which). The receptors here all came from a man between 18 and 35 years old who had mild COVID-19 (a few samples of this study predate the infection). Cell type and time point are not known.

This clonotype was seen a handful of times. The rearrangement uses TRBV3-1 and TRBJ2-3; D call uncertain. Germline assignment: CDR1 LGHDT and CDR2 YNNKEL (reference sequence). The CDR3 has 16 residues. Trimming left V 0 bases short and J 0 bases short, with 10 bases between. CDR3 region: CASSQDPDGSTDTQYF. The CDR3, as DNA: TGTGCCAGCAGCCAAGATCCCGACGGGAGCACAGATACGCAGTATTTT.

This clonotype has just a few counts. The chain couples TRBV7-6 to TRBJ2-5; weak D call: TRBD1 (7 bases). CDR3 size: 10 residues. Per germline, CDR1 SGHVS and CDR2 FNYEAQ. The ends were cut back, 11 bases at V and 5 bases at J, with 9 bases in the middle. CDR3 loop: CAAGGETQYF. The CDR3 DNA is TGTGCCGCAGGGGGGGAGACCCAGTACTTC.

This clonotype appeared many times. This rearrangement joins TRBV12-3 or TRBV12-4 to TRBJ2-3; the match to TRBD2 covers 9 bases. Unmatched junction bases numbered 6, after V lost 5 bases and J lost 0 bases. The CDR3 consists of 16 residues. DNA of the CDR3: TGTGCCAGCAGTCTACAGACTAGCGGTAGCACAGATACGCAGTATTTT. This encodes CASSLQTSGSTDTQYF.

Concerning this clonotype itself: Germline is not matched at one junction end, which may reflect a read error. The chain is built from TRBV7-3 and TRBJ1-1; D is unclear. Germline assignment: CDR1 SGHTA and CDR2 FQGTGA. The CDR3 contains 16 residues. CDR3 region: CASSLTSLEGGTEAFF. CDR3 DNA: TGTGCCAGCAGCCTAACCTCCCTGGAGGGAGGCACTGAAGCTTTCTTT.

This clonotype was detected only a few times. This sequence joins TRBV25-1 and TRBJ1-2; D unresolved. The V gene lost 2 bases and the J gene lost 8 bases, with 9 bases spanning the gap. This CDR3 spans 12 amino acids. CDR1 MGHDK and CDR2 SYGVNS come from the germline V gene. The CDR3 nucleotides read TGTGCCAGCAGTGAAGCCAAAACGGGCTACACCTTC. Residues: CASSEAKTGYTF.

The rearrangement uses TRBV20-1 and TRBJ1-1; D remains unclear. Trimming shortened V by 0 bases and J by 5 bases, and 19 bases separated the two germline ends. This CDR3 contains 16 residues. Germline values: CDR1 DFQATT, CDR2 SNEGSKA (reference sequence). This CDR3 is CSARDPQTGYGTEAFF. The CDR3 DNA sequence: TGCAGTGCTAGAGATCCACAAACGGGGTATGGGACTGAAGCTTTCTTT.

This chain connects TRBV11-2 to TRBJ2-7; D might be TRBD1 or TRBD2, each matching 6 bases. Germline-derived CDR1 and CDR2 are SGHAT and FQNNGV. This CDR3 contains 14 residues. V lost 2 bases, J lost 2 bases, and 10 bases lay in between. CDR3 sequence (DNA): TGTGCCAGCAGCTTAACGGGGGCCGCCTACGAGCAGTACGTC. It translates to CASSLTGAAYEQYV.

This clonotype came up a few times. The chain employs TRBV2 and TRBJ1-5, with D hard to call. Germline V gene sequence: CDR1 SNHLY, CDR2 FYNNEI. V was clipped by 6 bases and J by 5 bases, with 14 bases between them. The CDR3 totals 14 residues. The CDR3 protein is CASSPVGKDQPQHF. The DNA for the CDR3 is TGTGCCAGCAGCCCGGTTGGCAAAGATCAGCCCCAGCATTTT.

The chain has TRBV7-9 and TRBJ1-2; no clear D gene. Deletions cut 1 base from V and 4 bases from J, with 10 bases between. Germline-derived CDR1 and CDR2 are SEHNR and FQNEAQ (reference sequence). The CDR3 has 14 residues. For the CDR3, the DNA is TGTGCCAGCAGCTTAGAGACCACCAGCTATGGCTACACCTTC. This gives the protein CASSLETTSYGYTF. The full variable domain, in which reference TRBV7-9 and TRBJ1-2 provide the parts outside the CDR3, is DTGVSQNPRHKITKRGQNVTFRCDPISEHNRLYWYRQTLGQGPEFLTYFQNEAQLEKSRLLSDRFSAERPKGSFSTLEIQRTEQGDSAMYLCASSLETTSYGYTFGSGTRLTVV.

This clonotype came up once. The chain combines TRBV6-1 with TRBJ1-2; TRBD1 might be the D (5 bases). The length of the CDR3 is 13 residues. Germline CDR1 and CDR2: MNHNS and SASEGT. Deletions cut 5 bases from V and 8 bases from J, with 15 bases between. CDR3 loop: CASSLQGDWGYTF. In nucleotides, the CDR3 is TGTGCCAGCAGTTTACAAGGGGATTGGGGCTACACCTTC.

This sequence joins TRBV29-1 and TRBJ1-1, with TRBD1 identical over 8 bases. CDR3 size: 13 residues. The V segment lost 7 bases and the J segment 4 bases; nucleotides outside the gene matches: 8. Germline values: CDR1 SQVTM, CDR2 ANQGSEA. CDR3 DNA sequence: TGCAGCGCCTCCGGACAGGGCGGCACTGAAGCTTTCTTT. As protein: CSASGQGGTEAFF.

This clonotype was recorded many times. V usage is TRBV29-1 and J usage is TRBJ2-1; D gene ambiguous. Germline-derived CDR1 and CDR2 are SQVTM and ANQGSEA. This CDR3 region has 15 residues. The V end was cut by 3 bases, the J end by 8 bases, with 20 bases between. The CDR3 here is CSVDSFAVRGDEQFF. The CDR3 coding sequence is TGCAGCGTTGATTCATTTGCGGTCAGAGGCGATGAGCAGTTCTTC.

This clonotype has a handful of counts. The chain uses TRBV7-3 and TRBJ2-2; the D gene could be TRBD1 or TRBD2 (5 bases each). The V and J ends lost 2 bases and 4 bases respectively, with 17 bases between them. CDR3 length equals 17 residues. From germline, CDR1 is SGHTA and CDR2 FQGTGA. As DNA, the CDR3 is TGTGCCAGCAGCTTACAGGGTGGGGGTTCGGGCACCGGGGAGCTGTTTTTT. Translated, it gives CASSLQGGGSGTGELFF.

J is TRBJ1-3 and V is TRBV12-3 or TRBV12-4; 9 positions match TRBD1. The CDR3 is 14 amino acids. Germline trimming cut 4 bases from V and 3 bases from J; bases unmatched to any gene: 1. The CDR3, as DNA: TGTGCCAGCAGTTGGGGACAGGGTGGAAACACCATATATTTT. It specifies CASSWGQGGNTIYF.

This clonotype was picked up one time. The V and J genes are TRBV5-4 and TRBJ2-1, with 12 bases identical to TRBD2. V shed 7 bases, J shed 4 bases, and the junction held 3 bases outside the gene matches. The CDR3 is 14 residues long. CDR1 and CDR2 from the germline V gene are SGHNT and YYREEE (reference sequence). CDR3 DNA sequence: TGTGCCAGCCAGCTAGCGGGGGGGTACAATGAGCAGTTCTTC. It is translated as CASQLAGGYNEQFF. The full variable domain, its missing parts supplied by reference TRBV5-4 and TRBJ2-1, is ETGVTQSPTHLIKTRGQQVTLRCSSQSGHNTVSWYQQALGQGPQFIFQYYREEENGRGNFPPRFSGLQFPNYSSELNVNALELDDSALYLCASQLAGGYNEQFFGPGTRLTVL.

The V call is TRBV5-1, the J call TRBJ1-5; the D is unclear. CDR3 length: 15 residues. V gave up 0 bases and J gave up 2 bases, with 9 bases separating them. CDR1 and CDR2 from the germline V gene are SGHRS and YFSETQ. The CDR3 DNA sequence: TGCGCCAGCAGCTTGGGACTAGACGGCAATCAGCCCCAGCATTTT. It encodes CASSLGLDGNQPQHF.

This clonotype was observed a handful of times. The rearrangement joins TRBV27 to TRBJ1-5, with a weak D call TRBD1 (5 bases). Trimming removed 5 bases from V and 2 bases from J, with 13 bases in between. The CDR3 loop spans 15 amino acids. Germline CDR1 reads MNHEY; CDR2 reads SMNVEV (reference sequence). CDR3 region: CASSPSGIGNQPQHF. The CDR3 DNA sequence: TGTGCCAGCAGTCCCTCAGGGATTGGCAATCAGCCCCAGCATTTT.

The genes are TRBV7-9 and TRBJ2-4, with a tentative D call TRBD2 (5 bases). In germline, CDR1 is SEHNR, CDR2 FQNEAQ (reference sequence). V was cut by 5 bases and J by 0 bases, with 14 bases left in between. There are 16 residues in the CDR3. CDR3 loop: CASSKLESIAKNIQYF. CDR3 nucleotides: TGTGCCAGCAGCAAACTAGAGTCTATAGCCAAAAACATTCAGTACTTC. Together with reference TRBV7-9 and TRBJ2-4, the CDR3 gives the full variable domain: DTGVSQNPRHKITKRGQNVTFRCDPISEHNRLYWYRQTLGQGPEFLTYFQNEAQLEKSRLLSDRFSAERPKGSFSTLEIQRTEQGDSAMYLCASSKLESIAKNIQYFGAGTRLSVL.

This clonotype was seen a few times. V is TRBV6-6 and J is TRBJ2-3; maybe TRBD2 (5 bases). CDR1 and CDR2 from the germline V gene are MNHNY and SVGAGI (reference sequence). The CDR3 runs 14 residues. The germline V and J ends were trimmed by 6 bases and 5 bases, with 15 bases remaining between them. DNA of the CDR3: TGTGCCAGCAGCACTCCCGGGGTGAGAGATACGCAGTATTTT. Protein product: CASSTPGVRDTQYF.

This clonotype was observed a few times. The V gene is TRBV6-1, the J gene TRBJ2-7; weak D call: TRBD1 (5 bases). Trimming left V 2 bases short and J 2 bases short, with 7 bases between. The length of the CDR3 is 13 residues. The germline CDR1 and CDR2 sequences are MNHNS and SASEGT. CDR3 loop: CASSERGTYEQYF. The CDR3, as DNA: TGTGCCAGCAGTGAAAGGGGCACCTACGAGCAGTACTTC.

A few counts support this clonotype. A much larger clonotype is one base distant, so this may be a read error. The chain joins TRBV18 to TRBJ1-2; D gene ambiguous. Trimming took off 3 bases at V and 2 bases at J, with 13 bases between the two ends. The germline gives CDR1 KGHSH, CDR2 LQKENI. The CDR3 is made up of 15 amino acids. As DNA, the CDR3 is TGTGCCAGCTCACCTCAGATGATGCCCAACTATGGCTACACCTTC. Amino acids: CASSPQMMPNYGYTF.

A few counts support this clonotype. The V gene is TRBV30, the J gene TRBJ2-1, with 10 bases identical to TRBD2. The V gene end was trimmed by 3 bases and the J gene end by 0 bases; junction bases not matched to a gene: 2. Germline lookup yields CDR1 GTSNPN and CDR2 SVGIG (reference sequence). This CDR3 has 15 amino acids. In nucleotides, the CDR3 is TGTGCCTGGAGAGCGGGGGGGCTCTCCTACAATGAGCAGTTCTTC. This codes for CAWRAGGLSYNEQFF.

This clonotype was observed a handful of times. The chain carries TRBV7-2 and TRBJ2-6; 8 bases are a match to TRBD1. This CDR3 contains 14 residues. Germline assignment: CDR1 SGHTA and CDR2 FQGNSA. Unmatched junction bases numbered 1, after V lost 7 bases and J lost 2 bases. The CDR3 loop is CASKGQAGANVLTF. In DNA, the CDR3 is TGTGCCAGCAAGGGACAGGCTGGGGCCAACGTCCTGACTTTC. The entire variable domain, with the rest obtained from reference TRBV7-2 and TRBJ2-6, is as follows: GAGVSQSPSNKVTEKGKDVELRCDPISGHTALYWYRQSLGQGLEFLIYFQGNSAPDKSGLPSDRFSAERTGGSVSTLTIQRTQQEDSAVYLCASKGQAGANVLTFGAGSRLTVL.

A few counts support this clonotype. The V gene is TRBV28, the J gene TRBJ2-7; perhaps D is TRBD1 or TRBD2 (5 bases each). Germline lookup yields CDR1 MDHEN and CDR2 SYDVKM. The CDR3 runs 13 residues. Trimming took off 6 bases at V and 7 bases at J, with 16 bases between the two ends. The CDR3 is CASSTHPGREQYV. The CDR3 DNA reads TGTGCCAGCAGCACCCACCCAGGGAGAGAGCAGTACGTC.

V usage is TRBV12-3 or TRBV12-4 and J usage is TRBJ2-1; D unresolved. Trimming took off 3 bases at V and 2 bases at J, with 11 bases between the two ends. CDR3 length: 15 residues. The CDR3: CASSLPPSTYNEQFF. CDR3 DNA: TGTGCCAGCAGTTTGCCCCCCAGCACCTACAATGAGCAGTTCTTC.

This clonotype appeared a few times. The chain couples TRBV6-5 to TRBJ2-3, with 9 bases lining up with TRBD2. V dropped 6 bases and J dropped 2; count of bases not matched to a gene: 6. Germline assignment: CDR1 MNHEY and CDR2 SVGAGI. The CDR3 covers 15 residues. The CDR3 reads CASRRAGGNTDTQYF. The DNA for the CDR3 is TGTGCCAGCAGAAGAGCGGGGGGAAACACAGATACGCAGTATTTT.

The V call is TRBV10-2, the J call TRBJ1-1, with D hard to call. Germline loops: CDR1 WSHSY, CDR2 SAAADI. V was cut by 3 bases and J by 4 bases, with 12 bases left in between. The CDR3 is 14 residues long. DNA of the CDR3: TGCGCCAGCAGTGATACAGATATTTTCACTGAAGCTTTCTTT. Protein product: CASSDTDIFTEAFF.

The table lists this clonotype with a few counts. The V gene is TRBV27, the J gene TRBJ2-3, with unresolved D. The germline V gene encodes CDR1 MNHEY and CDR2 SMNVEV (reference sequence). The CDR3 sequence is 14 residues long. V was clipped by 8 bases and J by 4 bases, with 16 bases between them. The CDR3 spells CASQLGTWADTQYF. The CDR3 nucleotides read TGTGCCAGCCAGCTAGGAACTTGGGCAGATACGCAGTATTTT.